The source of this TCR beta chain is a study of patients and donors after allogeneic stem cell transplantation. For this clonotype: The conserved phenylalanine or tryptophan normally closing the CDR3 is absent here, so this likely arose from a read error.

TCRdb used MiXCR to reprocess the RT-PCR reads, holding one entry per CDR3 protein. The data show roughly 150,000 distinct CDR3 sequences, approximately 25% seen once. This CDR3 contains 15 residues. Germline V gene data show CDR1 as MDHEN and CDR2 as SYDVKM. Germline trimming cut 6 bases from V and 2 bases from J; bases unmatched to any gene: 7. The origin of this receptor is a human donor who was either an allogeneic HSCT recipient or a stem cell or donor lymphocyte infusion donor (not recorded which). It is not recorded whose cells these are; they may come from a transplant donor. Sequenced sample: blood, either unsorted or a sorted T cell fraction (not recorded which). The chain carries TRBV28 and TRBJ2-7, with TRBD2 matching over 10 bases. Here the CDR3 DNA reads TGTGCCAGCAGCACCCGGCTAGCGGGGGCCTACGAGCAGTACTCC. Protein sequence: CASSTRLAGAYEQYS.